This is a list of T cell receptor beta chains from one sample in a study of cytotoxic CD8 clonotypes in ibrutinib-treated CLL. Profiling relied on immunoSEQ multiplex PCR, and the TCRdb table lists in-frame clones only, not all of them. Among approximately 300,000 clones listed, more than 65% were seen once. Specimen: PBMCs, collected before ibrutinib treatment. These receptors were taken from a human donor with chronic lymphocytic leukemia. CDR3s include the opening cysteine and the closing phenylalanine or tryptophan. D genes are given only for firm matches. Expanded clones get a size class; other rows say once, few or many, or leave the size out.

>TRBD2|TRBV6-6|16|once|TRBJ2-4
TGTGCCAGCAGGGGACTAGCGGGTCCCGCCAAAAACATTCAGTACTTC
CASRGLAGPAKNIQYF
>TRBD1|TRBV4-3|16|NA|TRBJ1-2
TGCGCCAGCAGCCAAGAATATCGGCAGGGGGAATATGGCTACACCTTC
CASSQEYRQGEYGYTF
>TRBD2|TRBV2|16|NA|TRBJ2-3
TGTGCCAGCACCCCCGGCCTAGCGGGGAGGGGGGATACGCAGTATTTT
CASTPGLAGRGDTQYF
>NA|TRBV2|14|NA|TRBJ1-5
TGTGCCAGCAGTGACCCCAGGGGCTATCAGCCCCAGCATTTT
CASSDPRGYQPQHF
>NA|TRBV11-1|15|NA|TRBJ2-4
TGTGCCAGCAGCTTAGTTCAAGGGGCCAAAAACATTCAGTACTTC
CASSLVQGAKNIQYF
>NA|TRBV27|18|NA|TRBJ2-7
TGTGCCAGCAGTTTGGTCGCTACCGTCGCAGGCCGCTACTACGAGCAGTACTTC
CASSLVATVAGRYYEQYF
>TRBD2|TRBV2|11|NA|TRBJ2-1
TGTGCCAGCAGCATAGCGGGTGAGCAGTTCTTC
CASSIAGEQFF
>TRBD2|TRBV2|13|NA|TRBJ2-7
TGTGCCAGTACCGGGACTAAGAGCTACGAGCAGTACTTC
CASTGTKSYEQYF
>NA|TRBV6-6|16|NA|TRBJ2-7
TGTGCCAGCAGTTACTCGACCCCGGGACTGAGCTACGAGCAGTACTTC
CASSYSTPGLSYEQYF
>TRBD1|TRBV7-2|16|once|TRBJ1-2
TGTGCCAGCAGCTTTTCGGGGGAGGGGGCTATCTATGGCTACACCTTC
CASSFSGEGAIYGYTF
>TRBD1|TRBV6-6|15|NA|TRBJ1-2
TGTGCCAGCAGTTACCCATCTCACAGGGGGCATGGCTACACCTTC
CASSYPSHRGHGYTF
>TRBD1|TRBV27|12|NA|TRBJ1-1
TGTGCCAGCAGACCAGGACAGGGATCAGCTTTCTTT
CASRPGQGSAFF
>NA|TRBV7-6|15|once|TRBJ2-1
TGTGCCAGCAGCTTATACGGGGACGAGCTCAATGAGCAGTTCTTC
CASSLYGDELNEQFF
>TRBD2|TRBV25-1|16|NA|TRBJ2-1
TGTGCCAGCAGTGATCCAGCGGGAGCTTTGGGAAATGAGCAGTTCTTC
CASSDPAGALGNEQFF
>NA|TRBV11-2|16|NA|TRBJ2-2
TGTGCCAGTCAACAGGGCAGGAGTCAAGTCACCGGGGAGCTGTTTTTT
CASQQGRSQVTGELFF
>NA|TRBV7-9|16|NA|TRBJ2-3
TGTGCCAGCAGCTTAAGACAGGGACTTACCACAGATACGCAGTATTTT
CASSLRQGLTTDTQYF
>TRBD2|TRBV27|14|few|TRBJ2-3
TGTGCCAGCAGTTTGAGCGGGAGAACAGATACGCAGTATTTT
CASSLSGRTDTQYF
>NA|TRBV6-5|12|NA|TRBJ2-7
TGTGCCAGCAGTTCAGGAACCTACGAGCAGTACTTC
CASSSGTYEQYF
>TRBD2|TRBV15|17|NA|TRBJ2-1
TGTGCCACCAGCACGTCTAGCGGGAGGGCGATATACAATGAGCAGTTCTTC
CATSTSSGRAIYNEQFF
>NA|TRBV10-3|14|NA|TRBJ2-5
TGTGCCATCAGTGATTGGCCAGGGACCGAGACCCAGTACTTC
CAISDWPGTETQYF
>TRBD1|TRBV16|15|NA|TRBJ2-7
TGTGCCAGCAGCTCGGGACAGGGGGTATCCTACGAGCAGTACTTC
CASSSGQGVSYEQYF
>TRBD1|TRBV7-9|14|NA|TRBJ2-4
TGTGCCAGCAGCTTTGTAGACAGGGCGAACATTCAGTACTTC
CASSFVDRANIQYF
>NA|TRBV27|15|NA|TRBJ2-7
TGTGCCAGCAGTCAGGCGGCACGGGTTTTGTACGAGCAGTACTTC
CASSQAARVLYEQYF
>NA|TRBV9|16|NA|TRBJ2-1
TGTGCCAGCAGCGTAGAGGCTCGGTTGGCCTACAATGAGCAGTTCTTC
CASSVEARLAYNEQFF
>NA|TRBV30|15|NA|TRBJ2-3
TGTGCCTGGCGAGGGACTTTCCAGGGGTGGGATACGCAGTATTTT
CAWRGTFQGWDTQYF
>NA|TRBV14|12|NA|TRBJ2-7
TGTGCCAGCAGCCATCGAGTCTACGAGCAGTACTTC
CASSHRVYEQYF
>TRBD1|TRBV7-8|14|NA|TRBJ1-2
TGTGCCAGCAGCCAAACCGGGACAGCGTATGGCTACACCTTC
CASSQTGTAYGYTF
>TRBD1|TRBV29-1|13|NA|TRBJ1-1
TGCAGCGTGCAGGGACAGGGGCACACTGAAGCTTTCTTT
CSVQGQGHTEAFF
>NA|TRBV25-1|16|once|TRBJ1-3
TGTGCCAGCAGTGACCACAGGGAGAGCTCTGGAAACACCATATATTTT
CASSDHRESSGNTIYF
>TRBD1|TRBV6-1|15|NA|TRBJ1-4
TGTGCCAGCAGTGAATGGGGACAGGGTGGAGAAAAACTGTTTTTT
CASSEWGQGGEKLFF
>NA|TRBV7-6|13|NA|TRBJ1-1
TGTGCCAGCAGCTATGGGGAGAACACTGAAGCTTTCTTT
CASSYGENTEAFF
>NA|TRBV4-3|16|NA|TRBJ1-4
TGCGCCAGCAGCCAAGAGTCCGGGGGATTTAATGAAAAACTGTTTTTT
CASSQESGGFNEKLFF
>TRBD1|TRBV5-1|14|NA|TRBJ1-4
TGCGCCAGCAGCTCTAGACAGGGTGGCGAAAAACTGTTTTTT
CASSSRQGGEKLFF